The TCR beta chain described here comes from a study of shared T cell receptors in the human thymus. The V and J ends lost 4 bases and 9 bases, in that order; junction bases with no gene match: 9. Germline CDR1 reads SGHNT; CDR2 reads YENEEA. The CDR3 contains 15 residues. The protocol was immunoSEQ multiplex PCR, while the TCRdb copy is restricted to in-frame clones and leaves out a portion. The sample has fewer than 700,000 clones, approximately 88% seen once. The same data also went into a second study, on human thymus T cells. This second report adds: Thymic material originated from resections removed in the course of corrective heart surgery. In thymic and blood repertoires alike, V and J usage looked biased. Thymic repertoires of unrelated individuals were reported in related research to overlap highly.

The chain couples TRBV11-3 to TRBJ2-3; TRBD2 matches 11 bases. Sequenced material: thymocytes. The origin of this receptor is a boy under two years old with a congenital heart defect. CDR3 bases: TGTGCCAGCAGCTCGACTAGCGGGGCCAGGGGGACGCAGTATTTT. This translates into CASSSTSGARGTQYF.